Listed below are T cell receptor beta chains from one sample, sequenced in a study of shared clonotypes between healthy human individuals. Some clones are missing from TCRdb's copy, which holds only in-frame ones; the method was immunoSEQ multiplex PCR. The sample contains 2 million to 2.5 million clones, 85% to 95% of which appear only once. Material: naive CD8+ T cells from PBMCs. The source of these receptors is a man between 18 and 29 years old in good health. Some clones in this sample may be carry-over from other donors' samples. Each CDR3 is given with its conserved first and last residue. Each record gives: V gene, J gene, D gene, CDR3 protein. A D gene is named only where the DNA matches it firmly.

>TRBV19|TRBJ2-2|-
CASSPAGTTGELFF
>TRBV7-9|TRBJ1-1|-
CASSLGVTEAFF
>TRBV27|TRBJ1-1|TRBD1
CASSLGKGQGVVTEAFF
>TRBV7-9|TRBJ2-7|-
CASSLPGLGYEQYF
>TRBV7-8|TRBJ2-5|TRBD2
CASSLLRLAGDGETQYF
>TRBV19|TRBJ2-7|-
CASSDSDRTYGQYF
>TRBV7-8|TRBJ2-7|-
CASMGYEQYF
>TRBV7-3|TRBJ2-4|-
CASSIMGGGNIQYF
>TRBV27|TRBJ2-7|-
CASSLYRGTSYEQYF
>TRBV30|TRBJ2-2|TRBD1
CARGRGQGDTGELFF
>TRBV7-2|TRBJ2-7|-
CASSLIVGNYEQYF
>TRBV18|TRBJ2-2|TRBD2
CASSPTETGGGVGELFF
>TRBV4-1|TRBJ2-3|-
CASSQDPGTDTQYF
>TRBV18|TRBJ2-3|-
CASSGGSTDTQYF
>TRBV11-2|TRBJ1-4|-
CASTPGATNEKLFF
>TRBV19|TRBJ1-5|TRBD1
CASALGTGDYSNQPQHF
>TRBV11-2|TRBJ2-1|TRBD2
CASSLQGGAGGDEQFF